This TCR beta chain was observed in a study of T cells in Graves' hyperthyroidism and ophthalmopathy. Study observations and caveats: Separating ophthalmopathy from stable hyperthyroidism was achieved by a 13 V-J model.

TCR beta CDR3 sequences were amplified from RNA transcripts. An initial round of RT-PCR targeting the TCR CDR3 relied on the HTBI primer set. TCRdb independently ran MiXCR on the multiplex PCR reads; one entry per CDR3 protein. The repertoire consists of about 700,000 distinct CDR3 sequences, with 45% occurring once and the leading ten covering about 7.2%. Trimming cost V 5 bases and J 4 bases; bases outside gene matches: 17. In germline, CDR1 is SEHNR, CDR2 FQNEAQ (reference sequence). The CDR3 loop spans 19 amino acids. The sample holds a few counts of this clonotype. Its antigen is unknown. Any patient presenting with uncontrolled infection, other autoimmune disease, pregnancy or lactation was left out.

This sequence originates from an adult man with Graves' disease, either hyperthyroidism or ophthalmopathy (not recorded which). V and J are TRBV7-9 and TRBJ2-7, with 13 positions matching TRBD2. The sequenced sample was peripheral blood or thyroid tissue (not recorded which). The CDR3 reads CASSGGGLAGVLPSYEQYF. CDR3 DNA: TGTGCCAGCAGCGGGGGAGGACTAGCGGGGGTTTTGCCTTCGTACGAGCAGTACTTC. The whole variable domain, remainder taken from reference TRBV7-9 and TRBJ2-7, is DTGVSQNPRHKITKRGQNVTFRCDPISEHNRLYWYRQTLGQGPEFLTYFQNEAQLEKSRLLSDRFSAERPKGSFSTLEIQRTEQGDSAMYLCASSGGGLAGVLPSYEQYFGPGTRLTVT.